This T cell receptor (beta chain) was captured in a study of blood T cells in healthy people across ages. Combining a sample-barcoded 5' primer with a J-beta primer mix, a second PCR ran for about 7 to 11 cycles. Template switching added a 12-random-nucleotide identifier to every cDNA molecule. Sequencing yielded, for each sample, at least 3 million paired-end reads carrying CDR3. TCRdb re-called the 5' RACE reads with MiXCR, one entry per CDR3 protein. This sample yields 550,000 to 700,000 distinct CDR3 sequences, of which 27% are seen a single time; around a sixth belongs to the top ten. V shed 7 bases, J shed 2 bases, and the junction held 8 bases outside the gene matches. The CDR3 covers 14 residues. CDR1 and CDR2 from the germline V gene are MNHEY and SMNVEV (reference sequence). This clonotype was picked up a small number of times.

The gene calls are TRBV27 and TRBJ2-7; TRBD2 matches 7 bases. The sequenced material came from blood. This TCR derives from a woman in her 70s in good health. Here the CDR3 DNA reads TGTGCCAGCACCTTGACGGGGACTACCTACGAGCAGTACTTC. Translated, it gives CASTLTGTTYEQYF.